This T cell receptor beta chain was identified during a study of response to subunit inactivated influenza vaccine. Findings of the study overall: Few additional T cells are recruited per seasonal influenza vaccination, authors suggested.

Per the germline V gene, CDR1 is SGHAT and CDR2 is FQNNGV. The ends lost 5 bases at V and 14 bases at J; junction bases unmatched: 16. The CDR3 is made up of 14 amino acids. From the RT-PCR reads, TCRdb called clonotypes with MiXCR, one entry per CDR3 protein. The table has approximately 700,000 distinct CDR3 sequences, approximately 14% seen once. This clonotype was counted a few times. Antigen specificity is unknown. Sample: PBMCs from blood, taken 11 to 12 days after vaccination. The sequence came from a man aged 50 or older who received an inactivated influenza vaccine. V is TRBV11-2 and J is TRBJ2-3; 7 nucleotides match TRBD1. In nucleotides, the CDR3 is TGTGCCAGCAGCCAGGGCACAGGGGTGAGTAGTCGGTATTTT. Amino acids: CASSQGTGVSSRYF.